The present entry profiles one TCR beta chain with its context. The sample comes from a study of blood T cell repertoires in COVID-19. Study context: Whether acute or convalescent, the COVID-19 samples came from the United States, Italy and Spain.

Authors' processing steps: Reference gene primer amplification yielded estimated nucleated cell counts. Repertoires were generated with immunoSEQ multiplex PCR, while TCRdb's copy carries only in-frame clones and drops some. The V and J calls and clone size were taken over from that table, and D and trimming were inferred from the DNA. Of roughly 45,000 clones in the sample, less than 90% were seen once. V dropped 4 bases and J dropped 7; count of bases not matched to a gene: 23. This CDR3 comprises 19 residues. Germline-derived CDR1 and CDR2 are LGHDT and YNNKEL (reference sequence). This sequence originates from a human donor in a cohort sampled during active COVID-19. This chain links TRBV3-1 (or the pseudogene TRBV3-2) with TRBJ2-5; 8 bases are shared with TRBD2. Sequenced sample: peripheral blood. The CDR3, as DNA: TGTGCCAGCAGCCCCGCATATAGTTTGCGGGGGGCGGCTGAGGGGACCCAGTACTTC. Translated, it gives CASSPAYSLRGAAEGTQYF.